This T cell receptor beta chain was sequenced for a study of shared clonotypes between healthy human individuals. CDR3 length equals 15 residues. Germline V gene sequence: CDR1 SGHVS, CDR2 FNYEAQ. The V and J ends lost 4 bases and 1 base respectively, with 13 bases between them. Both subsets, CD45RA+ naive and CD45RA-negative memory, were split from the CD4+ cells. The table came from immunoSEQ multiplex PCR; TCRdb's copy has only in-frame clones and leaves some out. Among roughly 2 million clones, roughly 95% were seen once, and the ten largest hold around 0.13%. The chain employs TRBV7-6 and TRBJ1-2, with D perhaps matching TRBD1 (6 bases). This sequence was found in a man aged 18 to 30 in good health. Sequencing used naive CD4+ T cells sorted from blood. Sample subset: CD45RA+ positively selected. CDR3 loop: CASSSGVGFNYGYTF. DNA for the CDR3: TGTGCCAGCAGCTCAGGGGTAGGATTTAACTATGGCTACACCTTC.